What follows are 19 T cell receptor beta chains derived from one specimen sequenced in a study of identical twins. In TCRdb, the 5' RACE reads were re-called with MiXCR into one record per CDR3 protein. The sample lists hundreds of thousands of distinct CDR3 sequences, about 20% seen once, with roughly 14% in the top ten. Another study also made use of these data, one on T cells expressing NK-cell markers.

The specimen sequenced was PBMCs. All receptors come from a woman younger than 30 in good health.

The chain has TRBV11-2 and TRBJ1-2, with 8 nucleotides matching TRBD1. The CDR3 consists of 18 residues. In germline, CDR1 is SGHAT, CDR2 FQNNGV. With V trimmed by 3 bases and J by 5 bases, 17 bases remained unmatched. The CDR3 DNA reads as TGTGCCAGCAGCTTCCCATCAGGGGGCGGATCGTACCGATATGGCTACACCTTC. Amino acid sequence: CASSFPSGGGSYRYGYTF.

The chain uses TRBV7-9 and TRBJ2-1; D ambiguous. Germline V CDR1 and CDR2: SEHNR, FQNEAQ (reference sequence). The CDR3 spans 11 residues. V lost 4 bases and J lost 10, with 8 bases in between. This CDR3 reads CASSWGWEQFF. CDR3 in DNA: TGTGCCAGCAGCTGGGGATGGGAGCAGTTCTTC.

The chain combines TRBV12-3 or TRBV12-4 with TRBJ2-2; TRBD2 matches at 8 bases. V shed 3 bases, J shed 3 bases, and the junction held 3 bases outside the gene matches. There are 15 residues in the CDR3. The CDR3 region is CASSFGGADTGELFF. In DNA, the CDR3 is TGTGCCAGCAGTTTCGGGGGGGCGGACACCGGGGAGCTGTTTTTT.

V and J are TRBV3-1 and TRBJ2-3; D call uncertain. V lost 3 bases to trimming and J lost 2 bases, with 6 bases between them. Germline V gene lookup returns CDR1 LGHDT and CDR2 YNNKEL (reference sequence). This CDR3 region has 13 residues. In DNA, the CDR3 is TGTGCCAGCAGCCAGGGTATCACAGATACGCAGTATTTT. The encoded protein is CASSQGITDTQYF.

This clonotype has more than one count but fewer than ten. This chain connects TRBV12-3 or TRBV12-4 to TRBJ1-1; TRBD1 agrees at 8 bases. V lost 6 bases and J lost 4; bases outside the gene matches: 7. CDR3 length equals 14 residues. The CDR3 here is CASSAGGGGTEAFF. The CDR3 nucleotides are TGTGCCAGCAGCGCAGGGGGCGGCGGCACTGAAGCTTTCTTT.

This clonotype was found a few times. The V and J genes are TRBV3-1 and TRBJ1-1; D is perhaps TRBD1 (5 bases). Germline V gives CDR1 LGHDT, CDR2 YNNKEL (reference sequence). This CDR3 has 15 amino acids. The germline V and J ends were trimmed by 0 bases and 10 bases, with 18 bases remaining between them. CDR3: CASSQDLAGFGGAFF. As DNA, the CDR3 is TGTGCCAGCAGCCAAGACCTTGCGGGGTTCGGGGGAGCTTTCTTT.

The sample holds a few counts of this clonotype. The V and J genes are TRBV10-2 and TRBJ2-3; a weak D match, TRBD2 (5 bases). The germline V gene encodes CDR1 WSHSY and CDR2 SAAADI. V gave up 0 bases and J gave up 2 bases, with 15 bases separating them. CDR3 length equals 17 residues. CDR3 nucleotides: TGCGCCAGCAGTGAGTCTTATGGTAGCGCGGACACAGATACGCAGTATTTT. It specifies CASSESYGSADTDTQYF.

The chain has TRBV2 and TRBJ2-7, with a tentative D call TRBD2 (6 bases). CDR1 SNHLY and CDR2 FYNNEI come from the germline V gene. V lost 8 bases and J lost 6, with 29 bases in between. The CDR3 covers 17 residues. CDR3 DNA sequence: TGTGCCAGCTCCAGGAGGGGACTGGGACGGGTGAGGAGCGAGCAGTACTTC. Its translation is CASSRRGLGRVRSEQYF.

The CDR3 nucleotides read TGCGCCAGCAGCCGGGATGATCACGCTGAAGCTTTCTTT. Translating it yields CASSRDDHAEAFF. The chain couples TRBV5-1 to TRBJ1-1; no definite D call. CDR3 length: 13 amino acids. Trimming took off 4 bases at V and 6 bases at J, with 13 bases between the two ends. Germline V gene lookup returns CDR1 SGHRS and CDR2 YFSETQ.

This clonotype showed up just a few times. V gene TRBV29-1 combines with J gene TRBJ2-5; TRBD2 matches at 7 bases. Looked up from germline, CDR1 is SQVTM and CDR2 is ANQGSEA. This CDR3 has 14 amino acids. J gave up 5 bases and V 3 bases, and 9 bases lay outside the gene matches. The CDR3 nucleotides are TGCAGCGTTGATAAAAGGGGAGGGAGTGAGACCCAGTACTTC. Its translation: CSVDKRGGSETQYF.

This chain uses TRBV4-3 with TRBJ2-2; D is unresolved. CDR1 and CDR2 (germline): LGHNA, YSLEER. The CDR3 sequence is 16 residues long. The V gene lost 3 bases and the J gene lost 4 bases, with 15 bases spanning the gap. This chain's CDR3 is CASSQYDIQGTGELFF. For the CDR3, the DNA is TGCGCCAGCAGCCAGTATGACATTCAAGGCACCGGGGAGCTGTTTTTT.

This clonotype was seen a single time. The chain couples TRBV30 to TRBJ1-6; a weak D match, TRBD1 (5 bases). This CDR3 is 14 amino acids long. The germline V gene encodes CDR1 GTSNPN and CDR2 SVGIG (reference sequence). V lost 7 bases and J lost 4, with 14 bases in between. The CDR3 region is CASGRGVYNSPLHF. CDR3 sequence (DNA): TGTGCCTCCGGTAGGGGTGTATATAATTCACCCCTCCACTTT. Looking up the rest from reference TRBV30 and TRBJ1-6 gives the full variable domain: SQTIHQWPATLVQPVGSPLSLECTVEGTSNPNLYWYRQAAGRGLQLLFYSVGIGQISSEVPQNLSASRPQDRQFILSSKKLLLSDSGFYLCASGRGVYNSPLHFGNGTRLTVT.

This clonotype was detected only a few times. CDR3 nucleotides: TGTGCCAGCAGATCAGCTAGCGGGGGCTCCTACGAGCAGTACTTC. Amino acid sequence: CASRSASGGSYEQYF. V usage is TRBV12-3 or TRBV12-4 and J usage is TRBJ2-7, with 10 bases aligning to TRBD2. V lost 6 bases, J lost 0 bases, and 5 bases stayed unmatched. The CDR3 length is 15 residues.

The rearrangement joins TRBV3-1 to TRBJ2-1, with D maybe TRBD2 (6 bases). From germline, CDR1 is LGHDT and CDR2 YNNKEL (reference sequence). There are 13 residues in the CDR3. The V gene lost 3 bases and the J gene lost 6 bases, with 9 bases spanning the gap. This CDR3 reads CASSQSTSNEQFF. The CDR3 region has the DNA TGTGCCAGCAGCCAGTCGACTAGCAATGAGCAGTTCTTC.

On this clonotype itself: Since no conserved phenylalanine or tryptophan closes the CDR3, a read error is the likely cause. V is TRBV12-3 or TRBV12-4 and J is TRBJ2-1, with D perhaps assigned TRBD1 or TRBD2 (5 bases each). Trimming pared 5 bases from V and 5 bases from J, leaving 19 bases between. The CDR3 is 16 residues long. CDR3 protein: CASSPGEGRGDNEQFY. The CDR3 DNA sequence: TGTGCCAGCAGTCCCGGTGAGGGGAGAGGTGACAATGAGCAGTTCTAC.

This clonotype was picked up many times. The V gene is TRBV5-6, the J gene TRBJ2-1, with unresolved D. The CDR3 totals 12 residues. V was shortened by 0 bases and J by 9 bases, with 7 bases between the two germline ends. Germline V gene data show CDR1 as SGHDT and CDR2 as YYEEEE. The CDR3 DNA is TGTGCCAGCAGCTTGGGCCGTCGTGAGCAGTTCTTC. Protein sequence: CASSLGRREQFF.

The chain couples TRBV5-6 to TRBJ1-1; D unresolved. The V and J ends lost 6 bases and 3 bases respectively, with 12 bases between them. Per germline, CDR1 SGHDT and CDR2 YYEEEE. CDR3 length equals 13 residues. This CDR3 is CASIKVGDTEAFF. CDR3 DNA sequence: TGTGCCAGCATTAAAGTTGGGGACACTGAAGCTTTCTTT. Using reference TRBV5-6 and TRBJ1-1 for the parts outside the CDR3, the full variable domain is DAGVTQSPTHLIKTRGQQVTLRCSPKSGHDTVSWYQQALGQGPQFIFQYYEEEERQRGNFPDRFSGHQFPNYSSELNVNALLLGDSALYLCASIKVGDTEAFFGQGTRLTVV.

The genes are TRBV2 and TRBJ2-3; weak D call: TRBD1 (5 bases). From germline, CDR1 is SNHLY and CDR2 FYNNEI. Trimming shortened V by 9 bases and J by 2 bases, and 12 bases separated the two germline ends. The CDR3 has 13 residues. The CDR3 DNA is TGTGCCAGGAAAGACAGTTACACAGATACGCAGTATTTT. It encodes CARKDSYTDTQYF.

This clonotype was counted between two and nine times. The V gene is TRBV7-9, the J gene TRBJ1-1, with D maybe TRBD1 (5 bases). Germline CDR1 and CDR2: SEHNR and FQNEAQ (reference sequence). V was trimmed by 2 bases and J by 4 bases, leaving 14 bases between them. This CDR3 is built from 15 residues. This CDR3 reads CASSLFGAGSTEAFF. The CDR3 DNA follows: TGTGCCAGCAGCTTATTCGGGGCTGGGAGCACTGAAGCTTTCTTT. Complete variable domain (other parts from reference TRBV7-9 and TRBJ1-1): DTGVSQNPRHKITKRGQNVTFRCDPISEHNRLYWYRQTLGQGPEFLTYFQNEAQLEKSRLLSDRFSAERPKGSFSTLEIQRTEQGDSAMYLCASSLFGAGSTEAFFGQGTRLTVV.